This entry lists 16 T cell receptor beta chains sequenced from one sample in a study of regulatory T cells in long-lasting Graves disease. Specified time point: newly diagnosed GD, antithyroid drugs for less than 3 months. Extracted RNA from PBMCs served as the source of the TCR library. Library construction for TCR beta used iRepertoire HTBI primers and Arm-PCR of CDR3 regions. From the multiplex PCR reads, TCRdb called clonotypes with MiXCR, one entry per CDR3 protein. Of 400,000 to 550,000 distinct CDR3 sequences in the sample, 14% to 15% were seen once. This same sample was also taken into another study, of T cells in Graves' hyperthyroidism and ophthalmopathy.

Material: peripheral blood mononuclear cells (PBMCs), obtained at new diagnosis, from a patient treated with antithyroid drugs. These receptors came from a woman in her 30s with Graves disease.

This clonotype was seen ten or more times. This chain uses TRBV27 with TRBJ1-2; 7 nucleotides line up with TRBD1. This CDR3 has 16 amino acids. CDR1 is MNHEY, CDR2 SMNVEV, per germline (reference sequence). Germline trimming cut 5 bases from V and 7 bases from J; bases unmatched to any gene: 16. The CDR3 nucleotides are TGTGCCAGCAGTCCCAGGGGGGAGGGGAGTGAGAGTGGCTACACCTTC. Residues: CASSPRGEGSESGYTF.

This clonotype was counted many times. V is TRBV2 and J is TRBJ2-3, with 8 positions matching TRBD2. The CDR3 spans 14 residues. Losses at the gene ends were 7 bases for V and 2 bases for J; bases not matched to a gene: 5. CDR1 and CDR2 from the germline V gene are SNHLY and FYNNEI. This CDR3 reads CASTLAGLTDTQYF. The CDR3 nucleotides read TGTGCCAGCACCCTAGCGGGCCTCACAGATACGCAGTATTTT.

The CDR3 loop is CASSQEQAGGNTIYF. In nucleotides, the CDR3 is TGTGCCAGCAGCCAAGAACAGGCCGGTGGAAACACCATATATTTT. The chain carries TRBV3-1 and TRBJ1-3; weak D call: TRBD1 (5 bases). Trimming cost V 0 bases and J 3 bases, with 9 bases left between them. This CDR3 is built from 15 residues. Germline CDR1 reads LGHDT; CDR2 reads YNNKEL (reference sequence).

This clonotype showed up many times. In DNA, the CDR3 is TGTGCCAGCAGTTTAGAAGTTGTCGGTCTAGCGGCGTACAATGAGCAGTTCTTC. Translation: CASSLEVVGLAAYNEQFF. This rearrangement joins TRBV28 to TRBJ2-1; 7 bases are a match to TRBD2. V lost 2 bases to trimming and J lost 4 bases; unmatched junction nucleotides: 14. Looked up from germline, CDR1 is MDHEN and CDR2 is SYDVKM. The CDR3 totals 18 residues.

V is TRBV9 and J is TRBJ2-3; TRBD1 agrees at 9 bases. CDR1 is SGDLS and CDR2 is YYNGEE in the germline V gene. The junction had 9 bases not matched to a gene; V was cut back by 3 bases and J by 4 bases. This CDR3 is 16 amino acids long. CDR3 coding DNA: TGTGCCAGCAGCGCCACACCCGGACAGGGGTCAGATACGCAGTATTTT. Amino acid sequence: CASSATPGQGSDTQYF.

This clonotype was counted ten times or more. This sequence joins TRBV18 and TRBJ2-1; 10 bases align to TRBD2. CDR3 size: 18 residues. Germline-derived CDR1 and CDR2 are KGHSH and LQKENI. Unmatched junction bases numbered 9, after V lost 4 bases and J lost 0 bases. The CDR3 loop reads CASSRKGTSDLSYNEQFF. The CDR3 DNA is TGTGCCAGCTCACGAAAAGGGACTAGCGATCTCTCCTACAATGAGCAGTTCTTC.

The sample holds a few counts of this clonotype. The V and J genes are TRBV29-1 and TRBJ2-1; 16 bases are shared with TRBD2. The CDR3 length is 15 residues. The ends lost 4 bases at V and 7 bases at J; junction bases unmatched: 4. Per the germline V gene, CDR1 is SQVTM and CDR2 is ANQGSEA. The CDR3 coding sequence is TGCAGCGTTGGGGGACTAGCGGGAGGGAATAATGAGCAGTTCTTC. Its protein product is CSVGGLAGGNNEQFF.

This clonotype was observed a handful of times. The chain carries TRBV6-2 or TRBV6-3 and TRBJ2-1, with TRBD2 as a possible D gene (5 bases). The CDR3 extends over 12 amino acids. The germline CDR1 and CDR2 sequences are MNHEY and SVGEGT. V lost 5 bases and J lost 7, with 9 bases in between. The CDR3 nucleotides read TGTGCCAGCAGTCCTACTAGTAATGAGCAGTTCTTC. Translating gives CASSPTSNEQFF.

This clonotype was counted ten times or more. CDR3 DNA: TGTGCCAGCAGTGAAGCGCTTCCCGGGAGGTACGAGCAGTACTTC. Translating gives CASSEALPGRYEQYF. The chain combines TRBV6-1 with TRBJ2-7, with TRBD2 identical over 7 bases. This CDR3 is built from 15 residues. Per germline, CDR1 MNHNS and CDR2 SASEGT. The J segment lost 4 bases and the V segment lost 0 bases, leaving 6 bases of the junction unmatched.

This clonotype was counted many times. The CDR3 coding sequence is TGTGCCAGCAGCTCCGAGCGGAGCTCCTACGAGCAGTACTTC. Translating it yields CASSSERSSYEQYF. The chain links TRBV7-9 to TRBJ2-7, with TRBD2 as a possible D gene (5 bases). V gave up 4 bases and J gave up 0 bases, with 10 bases separating them. This CDR3 region has 14 residues. CDR1 SEHNR and CDR2 FQNEAQ come from the germline V gene (reference sequence).

This clonotype has a count of ten or more. V gene TRBV6-2 or TRBV6-3 combines with J gene TRBJ1-1; the D is unclear. The germline CDR1 and CDR2 sequences are MNHEY and SVGEGT. The V end was cut by 2 bases, the J end by 1 base, with 11 bases between. This CDR3 is 15 amino acids long. For the CDR3, the DNA is TGTGCCAGCAGTTACCGCCGGGCCTCGAACACTGAAGCTTTCTTT. This sequence encodes CASSYRRASNTEAFF.

This clonotype was seen ten or more times. The chain recombines TRBV5-6 with TRBJ2-4, with TRBD1 matching 8 bases. Trimming removed 4 bases from V and 5 bases from J; junction bases left unmatched: 23. Germline V gene lookup returns CDR1 SGHDT and CDR2 YYEEEE. CDR3 length: 20 residues. CDR3 sequence: CASSGGGQGAIMSQENIQYF. In DNA form, the CDR3 reads TGTGCCAGCAGCGGAGGGGGCCAGGGGGCTATTATGTCCCAAGAAAACATTCAGTACTTC.

The rearrangement joins TRBV20-1 to TRBJ1-2; 9 bases are a match to TRBD1. Germline CDR1 is DFQATT and CDR2 is SNEGSKA (reference sequence). This CDR3 has 16 amino acids. Trimming took 2 bases from V and 1 from J; bases not matched to a gene: 8. The CDR3 loop is CSARTTDRGNNYGYTF. The CDR3 region has the DNA TGCAGTGCTAGAACAACGGACAGGGGCAATAACTATGGCTACACCTTC.

CDR3 amino acids: CSVASPTSVQETQYF. The CDR3, as DNA: TGCAGCGTTGCCAGCCCCACTAGCGTCCAAGAGACCCAGTACTTC. The chain is built from TRBV29-1 and TRBJ2-5, with 7 bases that match TRBD2. The V gene's germline CDR1 is SQVTM and CDR2 ANQGSEA. V shed 4 bases, J shed 1 base, and the junction held 9 bases outside the gene matches. The CDR3 extends over 15 amino acids.

This clonotype was seen many times. The rearrangement links TRBV3-1 to TRBJ2-3; perhaps TRBD1 as D (6 bases). The ends were cut back, 1 base at V and 2 bases at J, with 19 bases in the middle. Germline V gene sequence: CDR1 LGHDT, CDR2 YNNKEL (reference sequence). The CDR3 extends over 18 amino acids. CDR3 residues: CASSQASTGAIYTDTQYF. CDR3 nucleotides: TGTGCCAGCAGCCAAGCCTCGACAGGAGCTATTTACACAGATACGCAGTATTTT.

V usage is TRBV11-2 and J usage is TRBJ1-1; 9 positions agree with TRBD1. The CDR3 spans 15 residues. Germline V gene sequence: CDR1 SGHAT, CDR2 FQNNGV. The trim removed 5 bases at V and 3 bases at J, leaving 7 bases unmatched. CDR3 region: CASSPRTGADTEAFF. In DNA, the CDR3 is TGTGCCAGCAGCCCGAGGACAGGGGCGGACACTGAAGCTTTCTTT. Based on the CDR3 plus reference TRBV11-2 and TRBJ1-1, the full variable domain is EAGVAQSPRYKIIEKRQSVAFWCNPISGHATLYWYQQILGQGPKLLIQFQNNGVVDDSQLPKDRFSAERLKGVDSTLKIQPAKLEDSAVYLCASSPRTGADTEAFFGQGTRLTVV.